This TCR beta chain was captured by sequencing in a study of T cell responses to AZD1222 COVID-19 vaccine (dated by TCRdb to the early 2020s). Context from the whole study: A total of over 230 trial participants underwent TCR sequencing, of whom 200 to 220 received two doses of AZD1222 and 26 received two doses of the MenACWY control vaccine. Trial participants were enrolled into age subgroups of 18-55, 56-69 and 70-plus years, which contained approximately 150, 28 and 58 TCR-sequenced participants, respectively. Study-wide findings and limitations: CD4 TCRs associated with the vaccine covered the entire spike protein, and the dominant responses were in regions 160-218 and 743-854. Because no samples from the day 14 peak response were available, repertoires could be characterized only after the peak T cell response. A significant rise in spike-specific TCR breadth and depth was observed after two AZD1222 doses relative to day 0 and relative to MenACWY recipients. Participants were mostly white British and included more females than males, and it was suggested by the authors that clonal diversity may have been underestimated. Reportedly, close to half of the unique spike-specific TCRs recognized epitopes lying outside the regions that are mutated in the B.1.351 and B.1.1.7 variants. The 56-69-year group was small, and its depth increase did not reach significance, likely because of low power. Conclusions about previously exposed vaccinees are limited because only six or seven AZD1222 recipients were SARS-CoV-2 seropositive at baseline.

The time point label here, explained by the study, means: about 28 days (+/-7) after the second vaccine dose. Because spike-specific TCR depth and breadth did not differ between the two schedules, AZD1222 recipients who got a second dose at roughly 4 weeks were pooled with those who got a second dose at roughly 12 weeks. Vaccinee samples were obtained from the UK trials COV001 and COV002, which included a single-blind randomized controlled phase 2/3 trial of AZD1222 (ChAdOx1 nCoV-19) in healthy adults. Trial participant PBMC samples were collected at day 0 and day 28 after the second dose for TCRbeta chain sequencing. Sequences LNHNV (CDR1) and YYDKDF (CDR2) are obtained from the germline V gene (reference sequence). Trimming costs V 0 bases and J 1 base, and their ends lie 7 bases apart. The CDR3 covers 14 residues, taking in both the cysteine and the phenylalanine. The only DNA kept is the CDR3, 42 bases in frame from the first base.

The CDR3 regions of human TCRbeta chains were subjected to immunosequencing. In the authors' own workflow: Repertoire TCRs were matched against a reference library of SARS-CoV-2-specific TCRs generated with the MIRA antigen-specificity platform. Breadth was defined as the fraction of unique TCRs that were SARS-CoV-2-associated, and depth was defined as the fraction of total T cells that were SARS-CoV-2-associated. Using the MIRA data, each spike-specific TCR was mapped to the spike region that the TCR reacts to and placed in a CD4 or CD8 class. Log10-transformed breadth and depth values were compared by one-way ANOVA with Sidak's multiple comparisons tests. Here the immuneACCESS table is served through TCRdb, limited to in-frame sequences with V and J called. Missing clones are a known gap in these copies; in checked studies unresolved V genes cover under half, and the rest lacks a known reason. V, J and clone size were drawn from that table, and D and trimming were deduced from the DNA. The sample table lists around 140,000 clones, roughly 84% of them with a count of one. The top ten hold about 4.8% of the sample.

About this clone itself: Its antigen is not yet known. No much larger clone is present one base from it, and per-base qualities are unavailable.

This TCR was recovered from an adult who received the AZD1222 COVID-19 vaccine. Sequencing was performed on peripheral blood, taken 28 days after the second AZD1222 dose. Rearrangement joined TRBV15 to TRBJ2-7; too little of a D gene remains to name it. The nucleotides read TGTGCCACCAGCAGAGATATGGAGTCCTACGAGCAGTACTTC. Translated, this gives CATSRDMESYEQYF.